This paragraph reports one TCR beta chain. Samples underwent the assay at deep level. Clones were read by immunoSEQ multiplex PCR, and TCRdb kept only the in-frame ones, dropping some. The sample holds roughly 650,000 clones, more than 95% seen once. There were only Caucasian adults among the donors, and all lived in Nashville, Tennessee. This sample is drawn from a study of shared clonotypes between healthy human individuals. Turning to the study itself: Per donor, three plates held CD4 naive cells, three held CD4 memory, two held CD8 naive and one held CD8 memory.

The material sequenced was naive CD4+ T cells sorted from blood. Subset given: CD45RA+ positively selected. The receptor was isolated from a woman in her twenties or thirties in good health.

The CDR3 sequence is CASSFRGLAGELFF. The CDR3 DNA reads TGTGCCAGCAGCTTCCGGGGGTTAGCCGGGGAGCTGTTTTTT. The chain couples TRBV5-6 to TRBJ2-2; maybe TRBD2 (6 bases). This CDR3 region has 14 residues. Germline CDR1 is SGHDT and CDR2 is YYEEEE. Between the trimmed V and J ends, which lost 2 bases and 6 bases, there was a span of 11 bases.